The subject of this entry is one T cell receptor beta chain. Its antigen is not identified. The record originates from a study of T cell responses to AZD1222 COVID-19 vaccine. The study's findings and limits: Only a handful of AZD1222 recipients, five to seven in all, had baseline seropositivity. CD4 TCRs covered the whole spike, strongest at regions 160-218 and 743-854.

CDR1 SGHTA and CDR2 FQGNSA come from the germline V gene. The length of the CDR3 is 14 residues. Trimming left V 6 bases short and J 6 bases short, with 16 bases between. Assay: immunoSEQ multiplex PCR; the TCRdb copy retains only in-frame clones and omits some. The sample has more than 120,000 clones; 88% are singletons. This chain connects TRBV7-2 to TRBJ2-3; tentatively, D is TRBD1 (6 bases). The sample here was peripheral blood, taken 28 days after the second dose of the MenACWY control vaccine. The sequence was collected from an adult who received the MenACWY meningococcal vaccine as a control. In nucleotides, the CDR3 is TGTGCCAGCAGGAAAGGGGGTGGGCTGGATACGCAGTATTTT. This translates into CASRKGGGLDTQYF.